Listed below are T cell receptor beta chains from one sample, sequenced in a study of cytomegalovirus exposure and HLA in healthy donors. Sequencing used immunoSEQ multiplex PCR; TCRdb keeps in-frame clones, though not all of them. The table records 60,000 to 75,000 clones, 55% to 75% of them present only once. The sample was PBMCs. Receptor source: a woman between 35 and 50 years old in good health and CMV-seropositive. Both conserved end residues are part of each CDR3. A D gene is named only where the DNA matches it firmly. Clone size is shown for a subset of rows, as once, few, many or a class of expanded clone.

v_call	j_call	d_call	clone_size	cdr3_length	cdr3_aa	cdr3_nt
TRBV4-1	TRBJ1-2	.	.	14	CASSRGQDYYGYTF	TGCGCCAGCAGCCGAGGGCAGGATTACTATGGCTACACCTTC
TRBV5-6	TRBJ1-2	.	.	13	CASSLEQIYGYTF	TGTGCCAGCAGCTTGGAACAGATCTATGGCTACACCTTC
TRBV11-3	TRBJ1-4	.	.	13	CASSPTGHEKLFF	TGTGCCAGCAGCCCTACAGGGCATGAAAAACTGTTTTTT
TRBV5-1	TRBJ1-5	.	.	13	CASSLDLDQPQHF	TGCGCCAGCAGCTTGGACCTAGATCAGCCCCAGCATTTT
TRBV21-1	TRBJ2-7	.	.	15	CASSKVRAGVNEQYF	TGTGCCAGCAGCAAAGTTCGGGCAGGGGTTAACGAGCAGTACTTC
TRBV5-6	TRBJ2-7	.	.	14	CASSLYNRDNEQYF	TGTGCCAGCAGCTTGTATAATCGGGACAACGAGCAGTACTTC
TRBV6-1	TRBJ2-2	.	few	14	CAISQGLLTGELFF	TGTGCCATCTCCCAGGGGCTACTCACCGGGGAGCTGTTTTTT
TRBV27	TRBJ2-7	.	.	12	CASRPPTGEQYF	TGTGCCAGCAGACCCCCCACAGGGGAGCAGTACTTC
TRBV5-6	TRBJ1-1	TRBD1	.	14	CASSQLDRDTEAFF	TGTGCCAGCAGCCAACTTGACAGGGACACTGAAGCTTTCTTT
TRBV7-3	TRBJ1-6	.	.	14	CASSRDTPSSPLHF	TGTGCCAGTAGCCGGGACACCCCGTCTTCACCCCTCCACTTT
TRBV2	TRBJ2-1	.	.	15	CASSEDRANYNEQFF	TGTGCCAGCAGTGAAGACAGGGCTAACTACAATGAGCAGTTCTTC
TRBV5-4	TRBJ1-2	.	.	15	CASSLEAGSNYGYTF	TGTGCCAGCAGCTTGGAGGCAGGCTCTAACTATGGCTACACCTTC
TRBV11-2	TRBJ2-3	TRBD2	.	15	CASSLETSGGDTQYF	TGTGCCAGCAGCTTAGAGACTAGCGGGGGGGATACGCAGTATTTT
TRBV5-1	TRBJ1-6	.	.	18	CASSRGEDPSSYNSPLHF	TGCGCCAGCAGCCGTGGGGAGGATCCCAGCTCCTATAATTCACCCCTCCACTTT
TRBV5-1	TRBJ1-2	.	.	12	CASRTDNYGYTF	TGCGCCAGCAGAACAGACAACTATGGCTACACCTTC
TRBV19	TRBJ2-2	.	.	16	CASSTTRGGGTGELFF	TGTGCCAGTAGTACTACGAGGGGCGGAGGGACCGGGGAGCTGTTTTTT
TRBV5-1	TRBJ2-3	.	.	16	CASSLESATSTDTQYF	TGCGCCAGCAGCTTGGAGTCCGCGACTAGCACAGATACGCAGTATTTT
TRBV13	TRBJ2-7	TRBD1	.	16	CASSRGTGGNGYEQYF	TGTGCCAGCAGCCGAGGGACAGGGGGGAATGGCTACGAGCAGTACTTC
TRBV19	TRBJ1-1	.	.	16	CASSIRGKAGGTEAFF	TGTGCCAGTAGTATTCGAGGGAAGGCTGGAGGCACTGAAGCTTTCTTT
TRBV7-7	TRBJ2-5	TRBD2	few	15	CASSSSGGAWETQYF	TGTGCCAGCAGCTCTAGCGGGGGGGCGTGGGAGACCCAGTACTTC
TRBV5-1	TRBJ2-1	TRBD2	.	13	CASSVSPSSGSFF	TGCGCCAGCAGCGTGTCCCCGAGTAGCGGGTCGTTCTTC
TRBV2	TRBJ1-2	.	.	11	CASSYRVIYTF	TGTGCCAGCAGCTACAGGGTGATCTACACCTTC
TRBV7-2	TRBJ2-5	TRBD2	few	16	CASSLARGTSEETQYF	TGTGCCAGCAGCTTAGCGCGTGGTACTAGCGAAGAGACCCAGTACTTC
TRBV4-2	TRBJ2-3	TRBD2	once	14	CASMLAGVADTQYF	TGTGCCAGCATGCTAGCGGGGGTTGCAGATACGCAGTATTTT
TRBV7-6	TRBJ1-1	TRBD1	.	13	CASSLEQGAKAFF	TGTGCCAGCAGCTTAGAGCAGGGGGCTAAGGCTTTCTTT